The subject of this entry is one T cell receptor (beta chain). This clonotype was seen ten or more times. The clone's antigen remains unknown. The input lacks base qualities; no much larger clone sits a single base away. The label giving this sample's time point can be read as: persistent/refractory GD, antithyroid drugs over 5 years with positive TRAb. RNA was extracted from PBMCs in TRIzol for both TCR sequencing and RNA sequencing. Graves' disease was diagnosed according to American Thyroid Association guidelines. Patients for the study were recruited at an endocrinology department in Xi'an, China. Each patient gave 7 to 9.5 milliliters of peripheral blood, collected in an EDTA anticoagulant tube. Ficoll Paque Plus density gradient separation was used to isolate PBMCs, and no further T cell sorting was done. RNA quality was checked with an Agilent 2100 Bioanalyzer and agarose gel, and concentration with a NanoDrop 2000.

The method was multiplex PCR. These reads were obtained on an Illumina HiSeq 4000. TCR beta libraries were built with iRepertoire HTBI primers and Arm-PCR amplification of CDR3 regions. Gel purification was performed on PCR products prior to sequencing. The paper's data handling went like this. Gene usage analysis of CDR3 amino acid clonotypes used the approximately 62 TRBV and 11 to 15 TRBJ segments found across samples. COPE and FqMerger were used to merge the filtered high-quality paired reads into contigs. BLAST was used to align contigs to the IMGT TRBV, TRBD and TRBJ reference genes, and CDR3 was defined following IMGT. Any clonotype with a frequency above 0.1% was classified as a highly expanded clone. Shannon entropy was used to measure repertoire diversity, and the Gini coefficient was used to measure V-J evenness. A clonotype found in more than one individual was treated as public. The public reads were reprocessed in TCRdb via fastp at Q25 and MiXCR, keeping in-frame beta chains. Each CDR3 protein gets just one entry, which takes the most common genes and DNA from the rows behind it. These V and J calls originate from TCRdb's pipeline instead of the authors' own analysis. The sample includes about 310,000 distinct CDR3 sequences, with 20% to 25% observed a single time. 56% of the sample is in the top ten clones.

This sample stems from a study of regulatory T cells in long-lasting Graves disease (dated by TCRdb to about 2021). Looking at the study overall: Persistent Graves' disease was defined as antithyroid drug treatment for over 5 years with persistently positive TSH receptor autoantibodies. Patients with persistent Graves' disease were compared with patients with newly diagnosed Graves' disease using TCR sequencing and RNA sequencing of peripheral blood. The study was registered as a clinical trial and conducted in China. A total of roughly 33 samples underwent TCR sequencing: around 13 from persistent and about 20 from newly diagnosed Graves' disease patients. In the clinical cohort, patients with persistent Graves' disease had used antithyroid drugs for an average of roughly ten years.

Broad study findings and their caveats: The study examined only peripheral blood because the primary lesion, thyroid tissue, could not be accessed. Only the TCR beta chain was sequenced and analyzed. The small sample size was acknowledged by the authors as a limitation that may reduce accuracy. Patients with persistent disease shared more public clonotypes (around 3,000) than newly diagnosed patients did (more than 900). Compared with newly diagnosed patients, patients with persistent Graves' disease had lower TCR Shannon entropy and fewer highly expanded clones, which suggests clonal expansion.

This material consisted of peripheral blood mononuclear cells (PBMCs), taken when the disease was refractory, from a patient treated with antithyroid drugs. The origin of this receptor is a female donor with Graves disease.

The CDR3 sequence is CSAREYRDFYGYTF. The DNA sequence is as follows: TGCAGTGCTAGAGAATACAGGGATTTCTATGGCTACACCTTC. The chain employs TRBV20-1 and TRBJ1-2; the D gene is perhaps TRBD1, on 6 matching bases. V and J are truncated by 0 bases and 4 bases respectively, leaving an intervening sequence of 12 bases. Including the terminal cysteine and phenylalanine, the CDR3 comprises 14 residues. The retained sequence is limited to the CDR3, 42 bases, with the frame set at the first base. As encoded in the germline V gene (reference sequence), CDR1 is DFQATT while CDR2 is SNEGSKA.